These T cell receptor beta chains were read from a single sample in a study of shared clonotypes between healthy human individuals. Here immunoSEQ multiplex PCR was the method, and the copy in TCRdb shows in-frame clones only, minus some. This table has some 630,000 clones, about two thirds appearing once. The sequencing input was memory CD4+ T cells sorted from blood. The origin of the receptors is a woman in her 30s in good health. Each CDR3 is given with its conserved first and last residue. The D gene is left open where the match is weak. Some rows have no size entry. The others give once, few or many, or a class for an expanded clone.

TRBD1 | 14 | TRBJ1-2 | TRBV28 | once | TGTGCCAGCACCTCGGGAGGGGGCGCCGTTGGCTACACCTTC | CASTSGGGAVGYTF
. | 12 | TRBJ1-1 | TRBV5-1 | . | TGCGCCAGCAGCTGGGGGGGAACTGAAGCTTTCTTT | CASSWGGTEAFF
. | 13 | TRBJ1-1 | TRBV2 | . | TGTGCCAGCAGCGTTAATTGGGGCACTGAAGCTTTCTTT | CASSVNWGTEAFF
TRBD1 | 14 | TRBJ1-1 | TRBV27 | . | TGTGCCAGCAGTCTGACAGGGTGGAACACTGAAGCTTTCTTT | CASSLTGWNTEAFF
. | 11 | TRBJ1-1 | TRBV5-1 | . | TGCGCCAGTTACAGCAACACTGAAGCTTTCTTT | CASYSNTEAFF
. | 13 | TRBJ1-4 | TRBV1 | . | TGCACCAGCAGCCAAGTTTGGGATGAAAAACTGTTTTTT | CTSSQVWDEKLFF
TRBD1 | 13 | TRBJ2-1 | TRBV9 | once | TGTGCCAGCAGCGGACAGGGGTACAATGAGCAGTTCTTC | CASSGQGYNEQFF
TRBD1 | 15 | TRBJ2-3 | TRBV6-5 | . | TGTGCCAGCAGTAGAACGGGACAGACCACAGATACGCAGTATTTT | CASSRTGQTTDTQYF
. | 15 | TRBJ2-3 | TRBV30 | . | TGTGCCTGGAGCGGTACTTCGGGGTACACAGATACGCAGTATTTT | CAWSGTSGYTDTQYF
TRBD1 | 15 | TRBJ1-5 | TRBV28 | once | TGTGCCAGCAGATCGCCGGGACAGGGAAATCAGCCCCAGCATTTT | CASRSPGQGNQPQHF
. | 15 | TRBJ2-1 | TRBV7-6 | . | TGTGCCAGCAGCCTCAGGGGATATACCTACAATGAGCAGTTCTTC | CASSLRGYTYNEQFF
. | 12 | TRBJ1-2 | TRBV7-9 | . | TGTGCCAGCAGCTTTGACAGCTATGGCTACACCTTC | CASSFDSYGYTF
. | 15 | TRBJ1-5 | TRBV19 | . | TGTGCCAGTAGTTCCGACAGCACCCCCGTCCGGCCCCAGCATTTT | CASSSDSTPVRPQHF
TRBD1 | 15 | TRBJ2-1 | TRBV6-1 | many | TGTGCCAGCAGGACGGCCGGGACAGGGGGCAATGAGCAGTTCTTC | CASRTAGTGGNEQFF
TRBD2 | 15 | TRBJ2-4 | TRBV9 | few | TGTGCCAGCGGACAGCGGGAGCTTCTGGAAAACATTCAGTACTTC | CASGQRELLENIQYF
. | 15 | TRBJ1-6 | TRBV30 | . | TGTGCCTGGAAGACCGGGACCGGTGAGGCCTTCCCCCTCCACTTT | CAWKTGTGEAFPLHF
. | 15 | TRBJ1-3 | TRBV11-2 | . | TGTGCCAGCAGCTTAGACGGTAGCTCTGGAAACACCATATATTTT | CASSLDGSSGNTIYF
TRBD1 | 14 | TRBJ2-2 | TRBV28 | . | TGTGCCAGCAGTAAAGACAGGGGGCCCGGGGAGCTGTTTTTT | CASSKDRGPGELFF
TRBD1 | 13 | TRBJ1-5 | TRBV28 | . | TGTGCCACGCAGGGGGGGACGGTTCAGCCCCAGCATTTT | CATQGGTVQPQHF
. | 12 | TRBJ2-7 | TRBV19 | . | TGTGCCAGTAGTATGACAGGCTACGAGCAGTACTTC | CASSMTGYEQYF
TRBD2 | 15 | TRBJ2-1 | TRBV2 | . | TGTGCCAGCAGTGGACTAGCGGGAGTGCGGGGTGAGCAGTTCTTC | CASSGLAGVRGEQFF
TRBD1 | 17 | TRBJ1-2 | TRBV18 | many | TGTGCCAGCTCACCACTACGCGACAGGGCCCCCGAGGCTGGCTACACCTTC | CASSPLRDRAPEAGYTF
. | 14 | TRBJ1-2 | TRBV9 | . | TGTGCCAGCAGCGTAGTCCCAGGGGCCAATGGCTACACCTTC | CASSVVPGANGYTF
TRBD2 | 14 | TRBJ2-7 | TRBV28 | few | TGTGCCAGCACTCGACTAGCTCTCCGGCACGAGCAGTACTTC | CASTRLALRHEQYF
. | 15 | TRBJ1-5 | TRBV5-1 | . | TGCGCCAGCAGCTTGGTGGCCGGGAACAATCAGCCCCAGCATTTT | CASSLVAGNNQPQHF
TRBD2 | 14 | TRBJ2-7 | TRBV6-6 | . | TGTGCCAGCAGCCTTAGCGGGAGCCCGAACGAGCAGTACTTC | CASSLSGSPNEQYF
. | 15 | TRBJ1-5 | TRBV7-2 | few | TGTGCCAGCAGCTTAATGGGGGGGAATAATCAGCCCCAGCATTTT | CASSLMGGNNQPQHF
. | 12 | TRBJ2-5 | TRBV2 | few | TGTGCCAGCACAACTAGACGGGAGACCCAGTACTTC | CASTTRRETQYF
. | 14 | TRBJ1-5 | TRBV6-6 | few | TGTGCCAGCAGGTCGATGCAGGGTGGGCAGCCCCAGCATTTT | CASRSMQGGQPQHF
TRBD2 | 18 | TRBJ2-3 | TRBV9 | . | TGTGCCAGCAGCCCCAATCCGGGACTAGCAGACCCCACAGATACGCAGTATTTT | CASSPNPGLADPTDTQYF
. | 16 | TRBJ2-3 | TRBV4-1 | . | TGCGCCAGCAGCCAAGGGTTGGGACAAAACACAGATACGCAGTATTTT | CASSQGLGQNTDTQYF
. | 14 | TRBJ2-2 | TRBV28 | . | TGTGCCAGCGGGGGGGCAGCGAACACCGGGGAGCTGTTTTTT | CASGGAANTGELFF
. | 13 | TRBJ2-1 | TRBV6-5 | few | TGTGCCAGCAGTTACGGAGGACTTAGTGAGCAGTTCTTC | CASSYGGLSEQFF
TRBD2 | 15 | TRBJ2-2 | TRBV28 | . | TGTGCCAGCAGACTAGCGGGTCTTGACACCGGGGAGCTGTTTTTT | CASRLAGLDTGELFF
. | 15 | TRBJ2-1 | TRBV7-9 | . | TGTGCCAGCAGCCCTTACTCCCCAGTTTCCAATGAGCAGTTCTTC | CASSPYSPVSNEQFF
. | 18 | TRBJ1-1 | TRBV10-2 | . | TGCGCCAGCAGTGAGCCCCGACGGGTAGGGAGCGGGAGGACTGAAGCTTTCTTT | CASSEPRRVGSGRTEAFF
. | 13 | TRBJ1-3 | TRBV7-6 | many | TGTGCCAGCAGCTTAGAAGGCGGGAGGGCCATATATTTT | CASSLEGGRAIYF
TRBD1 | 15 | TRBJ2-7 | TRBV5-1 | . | TGCGCCAGCAGCGACAGGACAGGGGGGCTCTACGAGCAGTACTTC | CASSDRTGGLYEQYF
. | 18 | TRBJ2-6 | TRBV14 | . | TGTGCCAGCAGCCTCCGACGGGCTGGCTCCTCGGGGGCCAACGTCCTGACTTTC | CASSLRRAGSSGANVLTF
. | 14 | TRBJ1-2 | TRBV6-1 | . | TGTGCCAGCAGTGAAGACCGGGACTACTATGGCTACACCTTC | CASSEDRDYYGYTF
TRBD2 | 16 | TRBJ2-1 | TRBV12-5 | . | TGTGCTAGTGGGCTAAGACTAGCGGGATCCTACAATGAGCAGTTCTTC | CASGLRLAGSYNEQFF
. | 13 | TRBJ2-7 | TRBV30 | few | TGTGCCTGGAGTCCAGCGACAGATGCCGAGCAGTACTTC | CAWSPATDAEQYF